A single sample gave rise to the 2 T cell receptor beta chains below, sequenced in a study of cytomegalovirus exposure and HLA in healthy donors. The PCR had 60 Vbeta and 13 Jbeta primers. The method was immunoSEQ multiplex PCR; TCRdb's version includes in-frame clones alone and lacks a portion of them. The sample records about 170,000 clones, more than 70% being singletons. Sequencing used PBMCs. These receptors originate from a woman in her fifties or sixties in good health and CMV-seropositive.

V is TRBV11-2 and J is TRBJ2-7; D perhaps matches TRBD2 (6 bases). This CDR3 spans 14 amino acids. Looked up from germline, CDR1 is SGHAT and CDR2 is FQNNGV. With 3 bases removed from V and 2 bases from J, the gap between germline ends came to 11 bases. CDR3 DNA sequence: TGTGCCAGCAGCTTTGGGTGGGGGGCCTACGAGCAGTACTTC. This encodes CASSFGWGAYEQYF. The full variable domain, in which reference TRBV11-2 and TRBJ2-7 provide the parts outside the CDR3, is EAGVAQSPRYKIIEKRQSVAFWCNPISGHATLYWYQQILGQGPKLLIQFQNNGVVDDSQLPKDRFSAERLKGVDSTLKIQPAKLEDSAVYLCASSFGWGAYEQYFGPGTRLTVT.

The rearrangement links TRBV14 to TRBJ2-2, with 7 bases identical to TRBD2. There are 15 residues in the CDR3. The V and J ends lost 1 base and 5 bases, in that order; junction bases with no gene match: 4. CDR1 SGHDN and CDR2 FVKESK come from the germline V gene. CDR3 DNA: TGTGCCAGCAGCCAAGTTGCGGGAGTAACCGGGGAGCTGTTTTTT. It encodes CASSQVAGVTGELFF.